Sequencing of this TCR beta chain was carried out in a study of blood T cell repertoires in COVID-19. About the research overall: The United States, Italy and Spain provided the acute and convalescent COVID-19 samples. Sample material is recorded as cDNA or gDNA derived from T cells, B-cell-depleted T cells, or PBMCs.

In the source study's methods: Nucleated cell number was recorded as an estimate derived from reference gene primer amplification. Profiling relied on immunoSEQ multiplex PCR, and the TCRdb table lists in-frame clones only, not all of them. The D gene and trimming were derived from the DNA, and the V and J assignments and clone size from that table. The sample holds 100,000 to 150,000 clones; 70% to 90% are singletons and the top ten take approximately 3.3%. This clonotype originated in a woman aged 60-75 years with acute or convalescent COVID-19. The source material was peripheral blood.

The CDR3 spells CASSEAGPLNQPQHF. The CDR3 bases are TGTGCCAGCAGCGAGGCGGGACCGTTGAATCAGCCCCAGCATTTT. The chain uses TRBV2 and TRBJ1-5, with D tentatively TRBD1 (5 bases). CDR3 length: 15 residues. Trimming took 6 bases from V and 4 from J, leaving 16 bases between them. CDR1 is SNHLY and CDR2 is FYNNEI in the germline V gene.